The following is a T cell receptor (beta chain) sequence with its context. In its sample, this clonotype was seen a few times. The target of this receptor is not known. An end of the junction does not agree with germline; a read error may underlie this. CDR1 and CDR2, per the germline V gene (reference sequence), are LNHNV and YYDKDF. From its cysteine to its phenylalanine, the CDR3 spans 13 amino acids. Only the CDR3 portion is preserved as DNA: 39 bases, with reading frame beginning at the first base. The data are from a study of regulatory T cells in long-lasting Graves disease (dated by TCRdb to the early 2020s). Concerning the study at large: In the newly diagnosed Graves' disease group, patients had been taking antithyroid drugs for less than 3 months. A total of around 35 samples underwent TCR sequencing: around 13 from persistent and around 20 from newly diagnosed Graves' disease patients. This study used TCR sequencing and RNA sequencing of peripheral blood to compare persistent Graves' disease patients against newly diagnosed Graves' disease patients. The study was conducted in China and was registered as a clinical trial.

Library creation used multiplex PCR. The sequencer was an Illumina HiSeq 4000. TCR beta libraries were built with iRepertoire HTBI primers and Arm-PCR amplification of CDR3 regions. Before sequencing, the PCR products underwent gel purification. The original methods were these. Across samples, approximately 68 TRBV and over 11 TRBJ segments were identified and used for gene usage analysis of CDR3 amino acid clonotypes. COPE and FqMerger were used to merge the filtered high-quality paired reads into contigs. Contigs were aligned with BLAST to IMGT TRBV, TRBD and TRBJ reference genes, and CDR3 was defined per IMGT. Highly expanded clones were defined as clonotypes with a frequency above 0.1%. Shannon entropy served as the measure of repertoire diversity, while the Gini coefficient captured V-J evenness. Public clonotypes were defined as clonotypes shared by more than one individual. TCRdb cleaned the public reads at Q25 with fastp, built clones with MiXCR and kept in-frame beta chains. Rows are combined by CDR3 protein, so each entry shows the most common genes and DNA. Clone size and V and J calls follow TCRdb, not the original study. The sample records about 330,000 distinct CDR3 sequences, roughly 15% of which are singletons. The top ten clonotypes cover around 20% of the sample.

Study-wide conclusions, independent of this receptor: As a limitation, the authors acknowledged that the small sample size may reduce accuracy. Persistent Graves' disease patients showed lower TCR Shannon entropy and fewer highly expanded clones than newly diagnosed patients, suggesting clonal expansion. The study examined only peripheral blood because the primary lesion, thyroid tissue, could not be accessed. Sequencing and analysis were restricted to the TCR beta chain. Persistent patients shared more public clonotypes among themselves (around 2,500) than newly diagnosed patients did (more than 950). Persistent disease showed preferential use of TRBV28, TRBJ1-2 and TRBJ2-5, whereas newly diagnosed disease favored TRBV20-1 and TRBJ2-1.

The time point label here, explained by the study, means: newly diagnosed GD, antithyroid drugs for less than 3 months. For both TCR sequencing and RNA sequencing, RNA was extracted from PBMCs using TRIzol. The diagnosis of Graves' disease followed American Thyroid Association guidelines. Patients were recruited from an endocrinology department in Xi'an, China. From each patient, around 9.3 milliliters of peripheral blood was collected into an EDTA anticoagulant tube. Ficoll Paque Plus density gradient separation was used to isolate PBMCs, and no additional T cell sorting was done. An Agilent 2100 Bioanalyzer and agarose gel were used to assess RNA quality, and a NanoDrop 2000 was used to measure RNA concentration. These data were likewise used in another study, on T cells in Graves' hyperthyroidism and ophthalmopathy. Taken from the second paper: Stable Graves' hyperthyroidism was defined as no progression to ophthalmopathy during 18 months of follow-up. The hyperthyroidism patients were between 18 and 65 years old and newly diagnosed, with a disease duration of less than 2 months. Any patient with an uncontrolled infection, another autoimmune disease, pregnancy or lactation was excluded. Diagnoses were based on clinical symptoms, serum thyroxine and TRAb, thyroid ultrasound and orbital computed tomography. A first-round RT-PCR of the TCR CDR3 used the HTBI primer set with the Qiagen OneStep RT-PCR kit. Most expanded thyroid clonotypes (frequency above 0.001) were also detected in blood, suggesting blood repertoires may reflect thyroid immune responses. Ophthalmopathy was separated from stable hyperthyroidism by a 13 V-J signature model, with over 85% sensitivity and just over 81% specificity obtained in cross-validation and 80%/75% obtained in testing. In validation, the model predicted progression to ophthalmopathy a median of approximately 6.6 months before onset, with approximately 68% sensitivity and more than 72% specificity. To identify TCR V-J signatures that set the groups apart, the researchers used a discovery cohort of 100 patients, made up of fewer than 50 with Graves' ophthalmopathy and some 58 with stable Graves' hyperthyroidism. Whether ophthalmopathy could be predicted prospectively was tested in an independent validation cohort made up of under 20 hyperthyroidism patients plus 17 patients who later progressed to ophthalmopathy. The 95 to 100 discovery patients were divided at random into training and test sets in a 7:3 ratio. The study also compared thyroid tissue and blood T-cell repertoires from about 6 Graves' hyperthyroidism patients. After blood sampling, hyperthyroidism patients were treated with methimazole at a starting dose of 30 mg daily, and ophthalmopathy patients were treated with high-dose intravenous methylprednisolone. The libraries were constructed in a second round of multiplex PCR and then size-selected and purified. Sequencing of the libraries was done on an Illumina HiSeq2000 using paired-end 100 bp reads. SOAPnuke was used to process the raw data, with reads discarded if the reads contained adapters or uncalled bases, had a mean Phred below 15, or lacked an exact constant-primer or identifier match. COPE v1.2.5 was used to merge high-quality paired reads, and clonotypes were defined as unique nucleotide sequences. MiTCR v1.1 was used to align the clonotypes against IMGT TRBV, TRBD and TRBJ reference segments. The analysis included only V-J combinations with a frequency above 0.0001, which together covered around 99% of the repertoires. The TCS score was defined as the ratio of F50 (clonal expansion) to E x V (chaos), calculated using BLOSUM62-based TCRdist between CDR3 peptides within each V-J. Welch's t-statistics and random forest reduced roughly 530 V-J features to 13, which were used in a naive Bayes classifier (R e1071). Sample size was not statistically predetermined, and investigators were not blinded to group allocation. The paper describes TCR Vbeta CDR3 sequencing of fewer than 150 peripheral blood samples, made up of under 50 ophthalmopathy patients, 70 to 75 hyperthyroidism patients and 17 progressor patients.

Sequences were derived from peripheral blood mononuclear cells (PBMCs), sampled at new diagnosis, from a patient treated with antithyroid drugs. This sequence was found in a woman aged 18-29 years with Graves disease. Donor details come from another sample of the same person, matched by shared clones. The rearranged segments are TRBV15 and TRBJ2-3; the D element might be TRBD1 or TRBD2, as each aligns at 6 bases. The DNA reads TGTGCCACCAGCGAGGGGGGCACGGATACGCAGTATTTT. Translated, this gives CATSEGGTDTQYF.